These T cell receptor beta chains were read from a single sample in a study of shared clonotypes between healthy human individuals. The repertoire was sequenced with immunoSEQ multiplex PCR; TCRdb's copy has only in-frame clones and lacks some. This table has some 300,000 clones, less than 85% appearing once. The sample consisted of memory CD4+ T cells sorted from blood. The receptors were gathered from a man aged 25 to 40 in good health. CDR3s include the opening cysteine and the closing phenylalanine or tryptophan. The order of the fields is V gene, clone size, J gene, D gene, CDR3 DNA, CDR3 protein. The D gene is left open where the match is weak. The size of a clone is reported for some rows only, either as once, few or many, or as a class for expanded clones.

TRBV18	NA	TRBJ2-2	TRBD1	TGTGCCAGCTCACGCCGGGACAGGGGCACCGGGGAGCTGTTTTTT	CASSRRDRGTGELFF
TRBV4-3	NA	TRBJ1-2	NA	TGCGCCAGCAGCCAAGATCTGCACTATGGCTACACCTTC	CASSQDLHYGYTF
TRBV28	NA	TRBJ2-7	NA	TGTGCCAGCAGCCCCTACCTGATTACGACAAATCGCTCCTACGAGCAGTACTTC	CASSPYLITTNRSYEQYF
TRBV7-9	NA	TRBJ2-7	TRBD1	TGTGCCAGCACCTCTGTAGGGGGCGAATACTACGAGCAGTACTTC	CASTSVGGEYYEQYF
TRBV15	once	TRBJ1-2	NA	TGTGCCACCAGCAGAGAACGGGATGTGCAGCATGGCTACACCTTC	CATSRERDVQHGYTF
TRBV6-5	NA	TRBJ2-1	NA	TGTGCCAGCAGGGCAGGCAGATACAATGAGCAGTTCTTC	CASRAGRYNEQFF
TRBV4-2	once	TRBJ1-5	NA	TGTGCCAGCAGCCAAGGCGAGGGCAGGGGAAGCAATCAGCCCCAGCATTTT	CASSQGEGRGSNQPQHF
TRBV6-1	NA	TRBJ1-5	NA	TGCGCCAGCAGTGAAGTCCGGGATCAGCCCCAGCATTTT	CASSEVRDQPQHF
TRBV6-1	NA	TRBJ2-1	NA	TGTGCCAGCAGTTCTCGACAGTCCAATGAGCAGTTCTTC	CASSSRQSNEQFF
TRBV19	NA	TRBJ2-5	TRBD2	TGTGCCAGTACCGGGGGGAACCAAGAGACCCAGTACTTC	CASTGGNQETQYF
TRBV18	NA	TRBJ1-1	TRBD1	TGTGCCAGCCGGGACAGGGGCACTGAAGCTTTCTTT	CASRDRGTEAFF
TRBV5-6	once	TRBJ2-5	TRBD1	TGTGCCAGCACTGGGTGGACAGGGGGCATAAGCTTCCGAGAGACCCAGTACTTC	CASTGWTGGISFRETQYF
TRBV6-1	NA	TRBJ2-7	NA	TGTGCCAGCAGTCACGGTTTCTCCTACGAGCAGTACTTC	CASSHGFSYEQYF
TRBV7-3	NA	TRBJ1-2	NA	TGCGACGCACGGCAATCTAACTATGGCTACACCTTC	CDARQSNYGYTF
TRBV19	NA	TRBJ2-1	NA	TGTGCCAGTAGTCCCCGGACAGTAGCTGGGCATGAGCAGTTCTTC	CASSPRTVAGHEQFF
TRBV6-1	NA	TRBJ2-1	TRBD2	TGTGCCAGCAGCCCCCACAGCGGGAGAAATGAGCAGTTCTTC	CASSPHSGRNEQFF
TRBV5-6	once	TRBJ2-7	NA	TGTGCCAGCAGAACCGCGGGCCGCCAAACACTCTACGAGCAGTACTTC	CASRTAGRQTLYEQYF
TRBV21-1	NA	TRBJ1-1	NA	TGTGCCAGCAGCCATCTATGTAAGTGGGTCACTGAAGCTTTCTTT	CASSHLCKWVTEAFF
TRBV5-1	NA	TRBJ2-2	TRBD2	TGCGCCAGCAGCTTGAGCGGGAGTCCCGGGGAGCTGTTTTTT	CASSLSGSPGELFF
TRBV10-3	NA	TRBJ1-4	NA	TGTGCCATCAGTGAGGGTAGGCGGTCAAATGAAAAACTGTTTTTT	CAISEGRRSNEKLFF
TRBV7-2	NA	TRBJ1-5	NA	TGTGCCAGCAGCTTATATGGTTCAGGGCTCAATCAGCCCCAGCATTTT	CASSLYGSGLNQPQHF
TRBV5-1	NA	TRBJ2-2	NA	TGCGCCAGCAGCCTAAGAGGGGAAAACACCGGGGAGCTGTTTTTT	CASSLRGENTGELFF
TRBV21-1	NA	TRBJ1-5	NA	TGTGCCAGCAGCGGTCTCGACAGGGTCTGTCAGCCCCAGCATTTT	CASSGLDRVCQPQHF
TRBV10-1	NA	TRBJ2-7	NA	TGCGCCAGCAGTGAGTCGGGACCCACAGACGAGCAGTACTTC	CASSESGPTDEQYF
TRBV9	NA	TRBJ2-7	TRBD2	TGTGCCAGCAGCTCCCGGGTAGCGGGAGGCTTGTACGAGCAGTACTTC	CASSSRVAGGLYEQYF
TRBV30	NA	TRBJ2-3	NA	TGTGCCTGGAGTCTCTTAGCGGATAGCACAGATACGCAGTATTTT	CAWSLLADSTDTQYF
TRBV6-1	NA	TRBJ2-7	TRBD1	TGTGCCAGCAGCGGACAGGGTCTAAACTACGAGCAGTACTTC	CASSGQGLNYEQYF
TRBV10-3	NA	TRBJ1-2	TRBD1	TGTGCCATCAGTCCCCAAACGACAGGGGTTGGGTATGGCTACACCTTC	CAISPQTTGVGYGYTF
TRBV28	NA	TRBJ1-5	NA	TGTGCCAGCACCGCAACCAATCAGCCCCAGCATTTT	CASTATNQPQHF
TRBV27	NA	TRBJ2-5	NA	TGTGCCAGCAGTAGGGCGGTCCAAGAGACCCAGTACTTC	CASSRAVQETQYF
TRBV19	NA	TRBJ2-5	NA	TGTGCCAGTAGTACCCAGACTTCCTTGGGGACCCAGTACTTC	CASSTQTSLGTQYF
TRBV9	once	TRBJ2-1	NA	TGTGCCAGCAGCGTTTCTAGGGGTTCCTACAATGAGCAGTTCTTC	CASSVSRGSYNEQFF
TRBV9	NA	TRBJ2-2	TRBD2	TGTGCCAGCAGCGCGAGACTAGCGGGAACCACCGGGGAGCTGTTTTTT	CASSARLAGTTGELFF
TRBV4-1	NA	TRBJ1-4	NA	TGCGCCAGCAGCCCCCAGGTGGGGGGTGAAAAACTGTTTTTT	CASSPQVGGEKLFF
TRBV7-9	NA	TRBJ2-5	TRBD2	TGTGCCAGCAGCATACAGGGCTCCGGGACTAGCATGGAGACCCAGTACTTC	CASSIQGSGTSMETQYF
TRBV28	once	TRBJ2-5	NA	TGCGCCAGCAGCAACACAGGGTCCCCCTACCAAGAGACCCAGTACTTC	CASSNTGSPYQETQYF
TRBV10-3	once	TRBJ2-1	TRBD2	TGTGCCATCAGATGGACTAGCGGGAACCACAATGAGCAGTTCTTC	CAIRWTSGNHNEQFF
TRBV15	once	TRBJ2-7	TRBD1	TGTGCCACCAGCGACCGACGGACAGGGGGTGCCGAGCAGTACTTC	CATSDRRTGGAEQYF
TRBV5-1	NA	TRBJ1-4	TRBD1	TGCGCCAGCAGCCCTACCCCGAAGACAGGGCCAAATGAAAAACTGTTTTTT	CASSPTPKTGPNEKLFF
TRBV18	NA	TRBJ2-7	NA	TGTGCCAGCCCAGTGGGGTTCAGCGTGGGCCCGATACCCCCCGATTACGAGCAGTACTTC	CASPVGFSVGPIPPDYEQYF
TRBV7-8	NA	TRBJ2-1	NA	TGTGCCAGCAGGCTGGCCGGGTCTAGCAATGAGCAGTTCTTC	CASRLAGSSNEQFF